This T cell receptor (beta chain) was identified in a study of T cell clonotyping in hematopoietic cell transplantation. The CDR3 is 14 residues long. V shed 3 bases and J 2 bases; nucleotides not matched to a gene: 7. CDR1 GTSNPN and CDR2 SVGIG come from the germline V gene (reference sequence). Method: immunoSEQ multiplex PCR; TCRdb's copy keeps in-frame clones and lacks some. The sample holds roughly 30,000 clones; 70% to 80% are singletons and the top ten take 6.8%. Time point described: recipient sample about 28 days before transplant, after cytoreduction. The sample consisted of peripheral blood mononuclear cells, taken before stem cell transplant. This receptor was taken from a woman in her 30s with chronic myeloid leukemia. Some clones in this sample may be carry-over from other donors' samples. The rearrangement links TRBV30 to TRBJ2-7, with 7 bases lining up with TRBD1. The CDR3 loop is CAWRGRQGAYEQYF. Here the CDR3 DNA reads TGTGCCTGGAGGGGTCGTCAGGGGGCCTACGAGCAGTACTTC. The full variable domain, completed using reference TRBV30 and TRBJ2-7, is SQTIHQWPATLVQPVGSPLSLECTVEGTSNPNLYWYRQAAGRGLQLLFYSVGIGQISSEVPQNLSASRPQDRQFILSSKKLLLSDSGFYLCAWRGRQGAYEQYFGPGTRLTVT.